This TCR beta chain is from a study of graft-versus-host responses after intestinal transplantation. Study summary: The study gave all recipients anti-thymocyte globulin induction, then tacrolimus and steroids for 2 to 3 years. Study conclusions and caveats: The presence of high graft-versus-host to host-versus-graft clonal ratios in allografts characterized patients with graft-donor T cell macrochimerism. Early after transplant, HvG clones declined as circulating GvH clones peaked.

V was clipped by 5 bases and J by 4 bases, with 11 bases between them. This CDR3 spans 13 amino acids. Germline V gene sequence: CDR1 MNHNY, CDR2 SVGAGI (reference sequence). Lamina propria and intraepithelial lymphocytes were released by processing graft tissue. This clone was recorded a few times. What it binds is unknown. The data were produced by immunoSEQ multiplex PCR, yet TCRdb's version contains in-frame clones alone and is incomplete. The profile covers about 17,000 clones, with 79% appearing a single time and roughly 8% taken by the ten largest. This clonotype was obtained from a human patient who received an intestinal transplant, so some T cells may come from the graft donor. The rearrangement joins TRBV6-6 to TRBJ2-5; D might be TRBD2 (7 bases). Sequenced here: ileum tissue, sampled approximately 61 weeks after intestinal transplant. The CDR3 DNA reads TGTGCCAGCAGTGCGGGGGCTGGAGAGACCCAGTACTTC. Its translation: CASSAGAGETQYF.